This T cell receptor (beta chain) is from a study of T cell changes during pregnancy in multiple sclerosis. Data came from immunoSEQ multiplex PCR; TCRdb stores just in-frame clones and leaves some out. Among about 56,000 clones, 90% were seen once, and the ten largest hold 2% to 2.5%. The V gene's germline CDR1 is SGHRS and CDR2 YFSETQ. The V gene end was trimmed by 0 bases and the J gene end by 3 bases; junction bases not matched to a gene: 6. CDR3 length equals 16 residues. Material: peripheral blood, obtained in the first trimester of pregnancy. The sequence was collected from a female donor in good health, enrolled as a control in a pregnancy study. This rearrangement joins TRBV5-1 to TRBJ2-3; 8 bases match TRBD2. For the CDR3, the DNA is TGCGCCAGCAGCTTGGCCGGGAGGGGAAAGACAGATACGCAGTATTTT. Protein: CASSLAGRGKTDTQYF.